A selection of T cell receptor beta chains follows, all from one sample in a study of shared clonotypes between healthy human individuals. Profiled with immunoSEQ multiplex PCR; TCRdb holds only in-frame clones, not every one. The profile shows 2.3 million or so clones, approximately 93% of them singletons. Source material: naive CD4+ T cells from PBMCs. The source of these receptors is a man between 18 and 35 years old in good health. Some clones in this sample may be carry-over from other donors' samples. CDR3s include the opening cysteine and the closing phenylalanine or tryptophan. D genes are given only for firm matches. Clone size is stated in some rows and not others, as once, few, many or a class when expanded.

>-|TRBJ1-2|TRBV7-6|TRBD1
CASGTGVHYGYTF
TGTGCCAGCGGTACAGGGGTTCACTATGGCTACACCTTC
>-|TRBJ1-2|TRBV20-1|-
CSARGSGYTF
TGCAGTGCTAGGGGTTCTGGCTACACCTTC
>once|TRBJ2-7|TRBV7-2|-
CASSLEPGGYEQYF
TGTGCCAGCAGCTTAGAGCCAGGGGGGTACGAGCAGTACTTC
>-|TRBJ1-1|TRBV7-2|-
CASSLETLNTEAFF
TGTGCCAGCAGCTTAGAAACCCTGAACACTGAAGCTTTCTTT
>-|TRBJ1-4|TRBV29-1|-
CSVGIGSNEKLFF
TGCAGCGTTGGTATCGGGTCTAATGAAAAACTGTTTTTT
>-|TRBJ2-6|TRBV29-1|-
CSVDGGANVLTF
TGCAGCGTTGACGGGGGGGCCAACGTCCTGACTTTC
>-|TRBJ1-5|TRBV5-6|-
CAAPERGKDIDQPQHF
TGTGCCGCCCCAGAGAGGGGGAAGGATATAGACCAGCCCCAGCATTTT
>once|TRBJ2-5|TRBV27|TRBD1
CASGPGQGDSRGWWTQYF
TGTGCCAGCGGCCCGGGACAGGGTGACTCTCGGGGGTGGTGGACCCAGTACTTC
>-|TRBJ2-5|TRBV28|-
CASSFQGETQYF
TGTGCCAGCAGTTTTCAGGGAGAGACCCAGTACTTC
>-|TRBJ2-1|TRBV4-2|-
CASSQGRTGAVREQFF
TGTGCCAGCAGCCAAGGAAGGACGGGCGCCGTCAGGGAGCAGTTCTTC
>-|TRBJ1-5|TRBV27|TRBD1
CASSPRTGIQPQHF
TGTGCCAGCAGTCCGCGGACAGGGATTCAGCCCCAGCATTTT
>-|TRBJ1-1|TRBV6-6|-
CASRPLRGNTEAFF
TGTGCCAGCAGGCCTCTTAGGGGCAACACTGAAGCTTTCTTT
>-|TRBJ2-1|TRBV2|TRBD1
CASINRGGNEQFF
TGTGCCAGCATTAACAGGGGCGGAAATGAGCAGTTCTTC